This T cell receptor (beta chain) was profiled in a study of blood T cell repertoires in COVID-19. CDR3 length: 13 amino acids. CDR1 and CDR2 (germline): SGHDT, YYEEEE. Trimming removed 2 bases at V and 5 bases at J, with 11 bases between. TCRdb's copy holds only in-frame clones and misses some; the assay was immunoSEQ multiplex PCR. This table holds under 300,000 clones, roughly 90% found once. The sample was peripheral blood. The receptor's source is a man in his sixties with acute or convalescent COVID-19. The genes are TRBV5-6 and TRBJ2-7, with a tentative D call TRBD1 (5 bases). CDR3 in amino acids: CASSFGAINEQYF. CDR3 in DNA: TGTGCCAGCAGCTTTGGGGCAATCAACGAGCAGTACTTC.